This T cell receptor (beta chain) was sequenced for a study of blood T cell repertoires in COVID-19. This CDR3 has 15 residues. V lost 2 bases, J lost 4 bases, and 4 bases stayed unmatched. Germline V gene data show CDR1 as MNHEY and CDR2 as SVGAGI. TCRdb's table, derived via immunoSEQ multiplex PCR, lists solely in-frame clones and lacks some. This sample has 75,000 to 100,000 clones, with 65% to 85% found just once. V gene TRBV6-5 combines with J gene TRBJ2-4; 8 bases line up with TRBD1. The sequenced sample consisted of peripheral blood. The source of this sequence is an elderly woman with acute or convalescent COVID-19. CDR3 in DNA: TGTGCCAGCAGTTACACCCGGACAGGGAAAAACATTCAGTACTTC. As protein: CASSYTRTGKNIQYF.